The TCR beta chain under discussion was sequenced for a study of blood T cell repertoires in COVID-19. Assay: immunoSEQ multiplex PCR; the TCRdb copy retains only in-frame clones and omits some. The sample carries approximately 110,000 clones, 60% to 85% recorded once. There are 13 residues in the CDR3. The V end was cut by 5 bases, the J end by 1 base, with 9 bases between. Germline values: CDR1 MNHEY, CDR2 SVGEGT. Sequencing was carried out using peripheral blood. The chain carries TRBV6-2 or TRBV6-3 and TRBJ2-7, with D hard to call. The source of this sequence is a human donor in a cohort sampled during active or convalescent COVID-19. CDR3 sequence (DNA): TGTGCCAGCAGTCATCATCTATCCTACGAGCAGTACTTC. Translation: CASSHHLSYEQYF.